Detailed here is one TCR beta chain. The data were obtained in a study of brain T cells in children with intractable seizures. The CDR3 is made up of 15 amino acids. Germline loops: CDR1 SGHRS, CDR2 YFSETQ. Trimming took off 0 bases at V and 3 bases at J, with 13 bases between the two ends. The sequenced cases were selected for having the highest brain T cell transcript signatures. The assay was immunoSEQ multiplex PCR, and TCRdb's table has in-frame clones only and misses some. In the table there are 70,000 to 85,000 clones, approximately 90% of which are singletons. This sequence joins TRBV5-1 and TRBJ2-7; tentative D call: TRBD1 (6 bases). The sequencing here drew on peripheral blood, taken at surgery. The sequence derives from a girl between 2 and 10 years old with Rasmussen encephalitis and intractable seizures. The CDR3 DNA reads TGCGCCAGCAGCTTGGCCAAGGGGGTAAACTACGAGCAGTACTTC. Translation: CASSLAKGVNYEQYF.